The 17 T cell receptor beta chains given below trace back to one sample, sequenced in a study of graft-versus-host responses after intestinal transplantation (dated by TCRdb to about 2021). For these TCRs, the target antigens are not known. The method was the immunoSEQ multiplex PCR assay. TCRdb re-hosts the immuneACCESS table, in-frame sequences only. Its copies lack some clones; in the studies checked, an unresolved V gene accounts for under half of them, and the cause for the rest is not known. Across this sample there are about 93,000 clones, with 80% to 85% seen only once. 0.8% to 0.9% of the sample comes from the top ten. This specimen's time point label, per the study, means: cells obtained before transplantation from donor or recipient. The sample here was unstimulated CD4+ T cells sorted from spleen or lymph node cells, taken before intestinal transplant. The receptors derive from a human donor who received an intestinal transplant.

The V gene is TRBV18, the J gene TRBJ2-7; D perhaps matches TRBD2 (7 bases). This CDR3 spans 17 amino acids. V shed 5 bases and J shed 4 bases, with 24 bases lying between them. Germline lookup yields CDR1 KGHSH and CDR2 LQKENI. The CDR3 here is CASSNRGAAGASYEQYF. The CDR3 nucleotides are TGTGCCAGCTCAAATCGGGGGGCGGCGGGAGCCTCTTACGAGCAGTACTTC.

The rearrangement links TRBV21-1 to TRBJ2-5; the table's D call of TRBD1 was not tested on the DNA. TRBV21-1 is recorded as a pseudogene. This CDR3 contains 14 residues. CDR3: CASSNRTGGETQYF. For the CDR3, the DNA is TGTGCCAGCAGCAACCGGACAGGGGGAGAGACCCAGTACTTC.

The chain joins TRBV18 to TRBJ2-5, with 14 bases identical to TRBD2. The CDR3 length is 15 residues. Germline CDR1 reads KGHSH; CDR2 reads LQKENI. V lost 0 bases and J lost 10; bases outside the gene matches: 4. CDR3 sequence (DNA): TGTGCCAGCTCACCACCGGGACTAGCGGGGGTAGACCAGTACTTC. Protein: CASSPPGLAGVDQYF.

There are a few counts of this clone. The CDR3 DNA is TGTGCCATCAGTGAGTCGCCCTACTACCGCAATCAGCCCCAGCATTTT. Its protein product is CAISESPYYRNQPQHF. V usage is TRBV10-3 and J usage is TRBJ1-5; D gene unclear. The V end lost 0 bases, the J end lost 2 bases, and 11 bases lay between the germline ends. Germline assignment: CDR1 ENHRY and CDR2 SYGVKD. This CDR3 contains 16 residues.

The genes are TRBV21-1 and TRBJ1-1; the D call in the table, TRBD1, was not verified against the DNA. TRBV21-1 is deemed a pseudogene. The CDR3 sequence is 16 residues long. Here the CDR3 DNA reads TGTGCCAGCAGCAGGTCCGGCGGACAGCCGAACACTGAAGCTTTCTTT. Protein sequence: CASSRSGGQPNTEAFF.

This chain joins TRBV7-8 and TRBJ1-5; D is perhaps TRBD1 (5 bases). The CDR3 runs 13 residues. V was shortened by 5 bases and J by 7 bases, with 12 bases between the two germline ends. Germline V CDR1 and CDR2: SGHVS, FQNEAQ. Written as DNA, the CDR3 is TGTGCCAGCAGCGGATTGACAGACCAGCCCCAGCATTTT. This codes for CASSGLTDQPQHF.

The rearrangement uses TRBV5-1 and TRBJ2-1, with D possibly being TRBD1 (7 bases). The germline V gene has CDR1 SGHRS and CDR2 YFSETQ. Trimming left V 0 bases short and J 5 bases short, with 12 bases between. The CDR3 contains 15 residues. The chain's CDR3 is CASSLGRGPDNEQFF. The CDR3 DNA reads TGCGCCAGCAGCTTGGGGAGGGGGCCGGACAATGAGCAGTTCTTC.

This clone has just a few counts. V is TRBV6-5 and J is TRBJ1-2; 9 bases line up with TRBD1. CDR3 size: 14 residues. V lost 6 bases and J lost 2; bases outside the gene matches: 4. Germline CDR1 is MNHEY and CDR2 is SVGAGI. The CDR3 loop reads CASSRTGANYGYTF. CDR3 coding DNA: TGTGCCAGCAGCCGGACAGGGGCCAACTATGGCTACACCTTC.

The CDR3 DNA reads as TGCGCCAGCAGCGGGACAGGGTGGGGTGAAAAACTGTTTTTT. It codes for CASSGTGWGEKLFF. The chain carries TRBV5-1 and TRBJ1-4; TRBD1 matches 9 bases. The CDR3 runs 14 residues. J lost 7 bases, V lost 4 bases, and 5 bases had no gene match. In germline, CDR1 is SGHRS, CDR2 YFSETQ.

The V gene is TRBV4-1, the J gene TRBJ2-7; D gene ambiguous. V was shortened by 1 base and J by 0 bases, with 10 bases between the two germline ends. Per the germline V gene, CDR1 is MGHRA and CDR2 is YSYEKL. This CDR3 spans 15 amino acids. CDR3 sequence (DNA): TGCGCCAGCAGCCAAGTGTGGCAATACTCCTACGAGCAGTACTTC. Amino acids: CASSQVWQYSYEQYF.

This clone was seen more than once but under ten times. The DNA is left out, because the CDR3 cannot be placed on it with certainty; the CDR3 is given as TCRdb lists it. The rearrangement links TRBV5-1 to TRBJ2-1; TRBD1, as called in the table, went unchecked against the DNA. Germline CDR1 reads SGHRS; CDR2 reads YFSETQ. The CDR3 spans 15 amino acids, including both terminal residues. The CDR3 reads CASSFGPGGEGEQFF.

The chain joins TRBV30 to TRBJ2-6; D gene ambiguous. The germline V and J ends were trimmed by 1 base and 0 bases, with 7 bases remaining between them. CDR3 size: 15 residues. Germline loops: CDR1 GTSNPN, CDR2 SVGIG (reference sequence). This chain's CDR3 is CAWSGAVSGANVLTF. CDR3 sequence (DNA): TGTGCCTGGAGTGGGGCCGTCTCTGGGGCCAACGTCCTGACTTTC.

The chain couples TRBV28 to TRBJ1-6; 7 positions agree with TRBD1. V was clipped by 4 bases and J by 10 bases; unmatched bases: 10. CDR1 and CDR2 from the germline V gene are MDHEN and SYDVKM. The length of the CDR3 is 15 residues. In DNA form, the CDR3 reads TGTGCCAGCAGTTCCGGGACAGCGTTCGGGTCACCCCTCCACTTT. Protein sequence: CASSSGTAFGSPLHF.

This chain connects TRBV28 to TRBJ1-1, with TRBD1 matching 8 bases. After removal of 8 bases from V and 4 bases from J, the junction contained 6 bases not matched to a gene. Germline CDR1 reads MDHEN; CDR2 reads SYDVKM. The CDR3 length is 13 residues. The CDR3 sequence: CASQGATGTEAFF. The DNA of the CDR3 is TGTGCCAGCCAGGGGGCAACGGGCACTGAAGCTTTCTTT.

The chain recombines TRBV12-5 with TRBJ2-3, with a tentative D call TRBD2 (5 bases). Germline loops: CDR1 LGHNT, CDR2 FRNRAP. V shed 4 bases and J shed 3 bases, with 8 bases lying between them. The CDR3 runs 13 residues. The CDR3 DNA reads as TGTGCTAGTGGTTCCAGCGGTACAGATACGCAGTATTTT. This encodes CASGSSGTDTQYF.

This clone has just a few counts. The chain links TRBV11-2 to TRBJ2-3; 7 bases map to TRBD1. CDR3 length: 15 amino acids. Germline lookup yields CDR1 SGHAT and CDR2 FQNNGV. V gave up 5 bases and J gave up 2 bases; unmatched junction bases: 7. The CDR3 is CASSPHGTDTDTQYF. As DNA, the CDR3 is TGTGCCAGCAGCCCTCACGGGACAGACACAGATACGCAGTATTTT. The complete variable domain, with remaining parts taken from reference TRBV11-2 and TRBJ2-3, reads EAGVAQSPRYKIIEKRQSVAFWCNPISGHATLYWYQQILGQGPKLLIQFQNNGVVDDSQLPKDRFSAERLKGVDSTLKIQPAKLEDSAVYLCASSPHGTDTDTQYFGPGTRLTVL.

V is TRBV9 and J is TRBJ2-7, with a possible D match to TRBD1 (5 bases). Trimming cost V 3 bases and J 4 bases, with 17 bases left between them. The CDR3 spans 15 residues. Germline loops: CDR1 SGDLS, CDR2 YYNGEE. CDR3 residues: CASSADPGSWYEQYF. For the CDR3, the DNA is TGTGCCAGCAGCGCCGATCCAGGGTCATGGTACGAGCAGTACTTC.